What follows is one TCR beta chain and its context. Which antigen it targets is not known. One base away there is no much larger clone; base qualities are not given. The immunoSEQ Assay, a bias-controlled multiplex PCR, was used to amplify TCRbeta CDR3 regions from genomic DNA. For the original study's pipeline: The number of nucleated cells in each sample was estimated from the amplification of reference gene primers within the assay. Sequence reads were collapsed and filtered to measure the absolute abundance of every unique TCRbeta CDR3 rearrangement. For each sample, productive Simpson clonality was calculated as the square root of Simpson's diversity index over productive rearrangements. TCRdb limited this immuneACCESS table to in-frame rearrangements with V and J called. A share of clones is missing; checked studies link under half to unresolved V genes, and the rest is unexplained. V, J and clone size reflect that table, while D and trimming were determined from the DNA. The sample has 120,000 or so clones on record, about 86% of them singletons. The ten most abundant clones make up more than 3% of the sample.

The sample comes from a study of blood T cell repertoires in COVID-19 (dated by TCRdb to the early 2020s). As for the study more broadly: Samples from collaborators originated in the United States, Italy and Spain and spanned both the acute and convalescent phases of COVID-19. The prospective study material was composed of cDNA or gDNA derived from T cells, B-cell-depleted T cells, or PBMCs. The dataset comprised deeply sampled blood TCRbeta repertoires from subjects exposed to, actively infected with, or recovered from COVID-19. A freely available public database, intended as a resource for researchers studying the immune response to SARS-CoV-2, is where the repertoires were released. Samples were obtained from the ongoing ImmuneRACE study (first 160 participants) and from over a thousand subjects provided by 6 global collaborators. A de-identified subject ID, COVID-19 status, age in years and sex were almost always included in the sample metadata. Where available, HLA class I and class II types were obtained from metadata supplied by the sample provider rather than from assay-based typing.

General study outcomes and caveats: The amount of clinical and demographic metadata varied by source and participant and was provided uncurated.

CDR1 SGHDN and CDR2 FVKESK are derived from the germline V gene. From the cysteine up to the phenylalanine, the CDR3 has a length of 11 residues. Of the read, only the CDR3 DNA is kept; its 33 bases are in frame from base 1. V drops 5 bases and J drops 10 bases, leaving 9 bases in between. Collaborating institutions collected whole blood in K2EDTA tubes following their own protocols. Collaborator samples were shipped for TCRbeta analysis as frozen whole blood, isolated PBMCs, or DNA extracted from either sample type. Recombination joined TRBV14 with TRBJ2-1; the D segment cannot be called with confidence. This receptor was taken from a woman aged 50 to 65 with acute or convalescent COVID-19. Sequencing was done on a sample of peripheral blood. The DNA is as follows: TGTGCCAGCAGCGTATACTCGGAGCAGTTCTTC. This is translated as CASSVYSEQFF.